This T cell receptor (beta chain) was observed in a study of blood T cell repertoires in COVID-19 (dated by TCRdb to 2020 to 2021). For context, the study as a whole: The collaborator samples originated in the United States, Italy and Spain and spanned the acute and convalescent phases of COVID-19. A freely available public database, intended as a resource for researchers studying the immune response to SARS-CoV-2, is where the repertoires were released. The sample metadata nearly always contained a de-identified subject ID, COVID-19 status, age in years and sex. The samples were drawn from the first 160 participants of the ongoing ImmuneRACE study and from about 1,200 subjects provided by 6 global collaborators. HLA class I and class II types, where available, came from metadata supplied by the sample provider rather than from assay-based typing. The prospective study material was composed of cDNA or gDNA derived from T cells, B-cell-depleted T cells, or PBMCs. Deeply sampled blood TCRbeta repertoires from subjects exposed to, actively infected with, or recovered from COVID-19 were included in the dataset.

Whole blood was collected in K2EDTA tubes by collaborating institutions according to the institutions' own protocols. Collaborator samples were shipped for TCRbeta analysis as frozen whole blood, isolated PBMCs, or DNA extracted from either sample type. TCRbeta CDR3 regions were amplified from genomic DNA by means of the immunoSEQ Assay, a bias-controlled multiplex PCR. In the source study's methods: Within the assay, amplification of reference gene primers was used to estimate how many nucleated cells each sample contained. To quantify the absolute abundance of each unique TCRbeta CDR3 rearrangement, sequence reads were collapsed and filtered. For each sample, productive Simpson clonality was calculated as the square root of Simpson's diversity index across productive rearrangements. Sourced from immuneACCESS, this table was stored by TCRdb with only in-frame sequences that have V and J called. A share of the clones is absent; for the studies checked, an unresolved V gene accounts for under half, and the remainder has no known explanation. The V and J calls and the clone size are those of that table, but D and trimming were determined from the DNA. For this sample there are roughly 50,000 clones; around 86% appear just once. The ten top clones hold about 9.4% of the sample.

The full study reports these points: The quantity of clinical and demographic metadata differed by source and by participant and was supplied without curation.

Sequences SGHDN (CDR1) and FVKESK (CDR2) are obtained from the germline V gene. The junction carries 13 bases between V and J, which are trimmed by 3 bases and 7 bases respectively. The CDR3 starts with the cysteine, ends with the phenylalanine, and has 15 residues. Only CDR3 DNA is held: 45 bases, read in frame from base 1. Of note for this clone: No antigen is known for it. No base quality values were provided; no much bigger clone lies one nucleotide off.

This sequence was found in a human donor in a cohort sampled during active COVID-19. What was sequenced was peripheral blood. The sequence joins TRBV14 to TRBJ1-6, and the D gene may be TRBD1, 6 bases matching. The CDR3 is CASSHDRPGNSPLHF. The sequence in DNA is TGTGCCAGCAGCCACGACAGGCCTGGGAATTCACCCCTCCACTTT. Here the CDR3 is joined to the reference TRBV14 and TRBJ1-6 genes, and the full variable domain is: EAGVTQFPSHSVIEKGQTVTLRCDPISGHDNLYWYRRVMGKEIKFLLHFVKESKQDESGMPNNRFLAERTGGTYSTLKVQPAELEDSGVYFCASSHDRPGNSPLHFGNGTRLTVT.